These 25 T cell receptor beta chains share one sample of origin, sequenced in a study of sequential checkpoint blockade in melanoma. Clones were read by immunoSEQ multiplex PCR, and TCRdb kept only the in-frame ones, dropping some. The table lists 17,000 or so clones, less than 75% of them singletons. Treatment reported: randomized to nivolumab then ipilimumab (arm A) or the reverse (arm B). Material: CD8+ T cells sorted from blood (inferred from file names), obtained from a patient given nivolumab and ipilimumab in sequence. The receptors come from a human donor with melanoma.

This clone was seen once. This rearrangement joins TRBV6-5 to TRBJ2-7; a weak D match, TRBD1 (5 bases). Trimming removed 5 bases from V and 2 bases from J, with 16 bases in between. CDR3 length equals 15 residues. CDR1 and CDR2 (germline): MNHEY, SVGAGI. CDR3 nucleotide sequence: TGTGCCAGCAGTACCCGACAGTGGGTGACCTACGAGCAGTACTTC. Amino acids: CASSTRQWVTYEQYF.

The chain recombines TRBV6-5 with TRBJ2-7, with no clear D. CDR1 is MNHEY, CDR2 SVGAGI, per germline. The V and J ends lost 0 bases and 2 bases respectively, with 8 bases between them. CDR3 length: 14 residues. CDR3 nucleotides: TGTGCCAGCAGTTACTCTCCGAGTGCCTACGAGCAGTACTTC. It codes for CASSYSPSAYEQYF.

Regarding this clone: The same CDR3 also results from other DNA sequences found in this sample. V is TRBV9 and J is TRBJ2-7, with 7 nucleotides matching TRBD2. The CDR3 contains 14 residues. Trimming took 2 bases from V and 2 from J; bases not matched to a gene: 4. CDR1 and CDR2 (germline): SGDLS, YYNGEE. The CDR3 is CASSVGGGTYEQYF. The DNA for the CDR3 is TGTGCCAGCAGCGTGGGCGGGGGAACCTACGAGCAGTACTTC.

This sequence joins TRBV7-9 and TRBJ2-1; D is undetermined. The germline V gene has CDR1 SEHNR and CDR2 FQNEAQ (reference sequence). The germline V and J ends were trimmed by 1 base and 10 bases, with 5 bases remaining between them. The CDR3 covers 11 residues. This chain's CDR3 is CASSLVEEQFF. The CDR3 DNA reads TGTGCCAGCAGCTTAGTTGAGGAGCAGTTCTTC.

The chain couples TRBV6-1 to TRBJ2-5; 9 bases map to TRBD1. The better agreement between TRBJ2-7 and the DNA end casts doubt on the J call. The CDR3 covers 14 residues. In germline, CDR1 is MNHNS, CDR2 SASEGT. This CDR3 reads CASSAWTGVIEQYF. DNA for the CDR3: TGTGCCAGCAGTGCTTGGACAGGGGTGATCGAGCAGTACTTC.

This chain links TRBV4-1 with TRBJ1-5; 9 bases line up with TRBD1. With V trimmed by 4 bases and J by 1 base, 5 bases remained unmatched. CDR3 length: 16 amino acids. Per germline, CDR1 MGHRA and CDR2 YSYEKL. CDR3 DNA sequence: TGCGCCAGCAGCCCCCTGGACAGGGGAAGCAATCAGCCCCAGCATTTT. The encoded protein is CASSPLDRGSNQPQHF.

This rearrangement joins TRBV7-2 to TRBJ2-7, with TRBD2 identical over 11 bases. The CDR3 runs 17 residues. CDR1 is SGHTA and CDR2 is FQGNSA in the germline V gene. V lost 2 bases and J lost 0; bases outside the gene matches: 6. The CDR3 sequence: CASSLFLAGGYSYEQYF. For the CDR3, the DNA is TGTGCCAGCAGCTTATTCCTAGCGGGGGGTTACTCCTACGAGCAGTACTTC.

J is TRBJ1-1 and V is TRBV27; 7 nucleotides match TRBD1. This CDR3 has 16 residues. The V gene end was trimmed by 0 bases and the J gene end by 0 bases; junction bases not matched to a gene: 4. CDR1 is MNHEY and CDR2 is SMNVEV in the germline V gene (reference sequence). CDR3 DNA: TGTGCCAGCAGTTTATCCCTTGACAGGGTGAACACTGAAGCTTTCTTT. This gives the protein CASSLSLDRVNTEAFF.

The chain combines TRBV9 with TRBJ1-1, with TRBD1 identical over 11 bases. The CDR3 sequence is 16 residues long. The junction had 8 bases not matched to a gene; V was cut back by 3 bases and J by 4 bases. Germline V gives CDR1 SGDLS, CDR2 YYNGEE. The CDR3 bases are TGTGCCAGCAGCGCCTGGGGGACAGGGGGGGGCACTGAAGCTTTCTTT. Protein: CASSAWGTGGGTEAFF.

This chain links TRBV10-3 with TRBJ2-7; 7 positions agree with TRBD1. Germline CDR1 ENHRY, CDR2 SYGVKD. This CDR3 comprises 14 residues. J lost 6 bases, V lost 4 bases, and 9 bases had no gene match. The CDR3 here is CAISVRQGYSEQYF. Written as DNA, the CDR3 is TGTGCCATCAGTGTTAGACAGGGATACAGCGAGCAGTACTTC.

For the CDR3, the DNA is TGTGCCAGCAGCTTTTCCCTCGAGCAGTACTTC. This codes for CASSFSLEQYF. The rearrangement joins TRBV11-2 to TRBJ2-7; D not certain. Trimming took 3 bases from V and 6 from J, leaving 6 bases between them. The CDR3 is made up of 11 amino acids. Germline V CDR1 and CDR2: SGHAT, FQNNGV.

This clone was recorded once. V is TRBV10-3 and J is TRBJ1-1, with D maybe TRBD1 (6 bases). Germline V lookup: CDR1 ENHRY, CDR2 SYGVKD. The V end was cut by 7 bases, the J end by 3 bases, with 6 bases between. This CDR3 has 11 amino acids. CDR3 DNA sequence: TGTGCCATCACAGGGGACACTGAAGCTTTCTTT. This encodes CAITGDTEAFF.

This clone was counted a few times. V gene TRBV7-3 combines with J gene TRBJ1-5; D is unclear. The CDR3 consists of 15 residues. The germline gives CDR1 SGHTA, CDR2 FQGTGA. V lost 5 bases, J lost 0 bases, and 11 bases lay in between. CDR3 sequence: CASSRDYYSNQPQHF. DNA for the CDR3: TGTGCCAGCAGCCGCGATTATTATAGCAATCAGCCCCAGCATTTT.

The rearrangement links TRBV4-3 to TRBJ2-1, with a possible D match to TRBD2 (7 bases). Germline CDR1 LGHNA, CDR2 YSLEER. V was trimmed by 0 bases and J by 7 bases, leaving 10 bases between them. The CDR3 runs to 14 residues. In DNA, the CDR3 is TGCGCCAGCAGCCAAGAGGGGGGGGCGAATGAGCAGTTCTTC. Protein sequence: CASSQEGGANEQFF.

This clone ranks as medium-sized (0.01 to 0.1%). This rearrangement joins TRBV19 to TRBJ1-5; a possible D gene is TRBD1 (6 bases). Looked up from germline, CDR1 is LNHDA and CDR2 is SQIVND (reference sequence). The CDR3 is 15 residues long. V lost 3 bases to trimming and J lost 3 bases, with 12 bases between them. The CDR3 spells CASSIITGLNQPQHF. The CDR3 coding sequence is TGTGCCAGTAGTATTATAACAGGGCTCAATCAGCCCCAGCATTTT.

The chain has TRBV30 and TRBJ2-3; D possibly corresponds to TRBD2 (6 bases). Trimming removed 5 bases at V and 3 bases at J, with 18 bases between. The CDR3 extends over 15 amino acids. Looked up from germline, CDR1 is GTSNPN and CDR2 is SVGIG (reference sequence). CDR3 bases: TGTGCCTGGGGGGGGAGCAGGTCTTGGACAGATACGCAGTATTTT. Its protein product is CAWGGSRSWTDTQYF.

This chain connects TRBV6-4 to TRBJ2-1, with 11 bases that match TRBD1. This CDR3 has 14 amino acids. The V gene end was trimmed by 2 bases and the J gene end by 6 bases; junction bases not matched to a gene: 0. Germline V lookup: CDR1 MRHNA, CDR2 SNTAGT. Here the CDR3 reads CASSDGTGGNEQFF. The CDR3 DNA reads as TGTGCCAGCAGTGACGGGACAGGGGGCAATGAGCAGTTCTTC.

The chain combines TRBV7-9 with TRBJ1-3; 12 nucleotides agree with TRBD1. The CDR3 runs to 16 residues. Germline V gives CDR1 SEHNR, CDR2 FQNEAQ (reference sequence). With 5 bases clipped from V and 4 bases from J, the junction kept 6 bases outside the gene matches. The CDR3 loop is CASSGRDRGPGNTIYF. For the CDR3, the DNA is TGTGCCAGCAGCGGCCGGGACAGGGGGCCGGGAAACACCATATATTTT.

The V and J genes are TRBV6-5 and TRBJ2-5, with D possibly matching TRBD2 (6 bases). CDR1 and CDR2 from the germline V gene are MNHEY and SVGAGI. Trimming pared 8 bases from V and 4 bases from J, leaving 17 bases between. The CDR3 consists of 14 residues. CDR3 DNA sequence: TGTGCCAGCTGGGCTAGCGTGCGGGGAGAGACCCAGTACTTC. As protein: CASWASVRGETQYF.

V gene TRBV9 combines with J gene TRBJ1-4; 7 positions match TRBD1. The CDR3 contains 15 residues. Germline CDR1 is SGDLS and CDR2 is YYNGEE. V lost 3 bases and J lost 0; bases outside the gene matches: 2. This CDR3 reads CASSAGGATNEKLFF. The CDR3 DNA is TGTGCCAGCAGCGCAGGGGGAGCAACTAATGAAAAACTGTTTTTT.

The rearrangement joins TRBV4-2 to TRBJ2-5, with TRBD2 as a possible D gene (6 bases). TRBJ2-7 explains the end of the DNA better; the J call may be wrong. The CDR3 sequence is 15 residues long. The V gene's germline CDR1 is LGHNA and CDR2 YNFKEQ. The CDR3 reads CASSQSLAPTYEQYF. As DNA, the CDR3 is TGTGCCAGCAGCCAAAGCCTAGCGCCTACCTACGAGCAGTACTTC.

Relative to its sample, this clone is medium-sized. This chain uses TRBV28 with TRBJ1-1, with D possibly TRBD1 on 6 matching bases. Per the germline V gene, CDR1 is MDHEN and CDR2 is SYDVKM. V gave up 5 bases and J gave up 7 bases, with 11 bases separating them. The CDR3 consists of 12 residues. CDR3 in amino acids: CASSRDRFEAFF. The CDR3 nucleotides read TGTGCCAGCAGTCGCGACAGGTTTGAAGCTTTCTTT.

The rearrangement links TRBV6-5 to TRBJ1-5, with D unclear. The V gene's germline CDR1 is MNHEY and CDR2 SVGAGI. Deletions cut 2 bases from V and 0 bases from J, with 8 bases between. CDR3 length: 15 residues. The CDR3 is CASSYGRPSNQPQHF. The CDR3 DNA sequence: TGTGCCAGCAGTTACGGGAGGCCTAGCAATCAGCCCCAGCATTTT.

The V gene is TRBV5-1, the J gene TRBJ2-1, with TRBD1 identical over 9 bases. The CDR3 loop spans 18 amino acids. V lost 1 base and J lost 6; bases outside the gene matches: 14. Germline V CDR1 and CDR2: SGHRS, YFSETQ. The CDR3: CASSLNRGRMVRRNEQFF. DNA of the CDR3: TGCGCCAGCAGCTTGAACAGGGGGCGAATGGTACGTCGCAATGAGCAGTTCTTC.

The chain combines TRBV19 with TRBJ2-5; 8 bases are a match to TRBD2. V shed 1 base and J 3 bases; nucleotides not matched to a gene: 4. The CDR3 sequence is 15 residues long. The germline gives CDR1 LNHDA, CDR2 SQIVND (reference sequence). CDR3 sequence reads: CASSIALGREETQYF. The CDR3 coding sequence is TGTGCCAGTAGTATAGCCCTCGGGAGGGAAGAGACCCAGTACTTC.